The 24 T cell receptor beta chains presented below share a single source sample, sequenced in a study of shared T cell receptors in the human thymus. The table came from immunoSEQ multiplex PCR; TCRdb's copy has only in-frame clones and leaves some out. The table has 500,000 to 550,000 clones, more than 75% seen once. The sample was also reused in another study, on human thymus T cells.

The sequenced material came from thymocytes. These receptors were collected from a boy in the first two years of life with a congenital heart defect.

V usage is TRBV7-2 and J usage is TRBJ2-1; D not resolved. V lost 2 bases and J 4 bases, leaving 6 bases between the germline ends. CDR1 is SGHTA and CDR2 is FQGNSA in the germline V gene. The CDR3 spans 13 residues. The DNA of the CDR3 is TGTGCCAGCAGCTTAATTCAATACAATGAGCAGTTCTTC. This gives the protein CASSLIQYNEQFF.

This chain uses TRBV27 with TRBJ2-7, with 8 bases identical to TRBD2. Germline V gene sequence: CDR1 MNHEY, CDR2 SMNVEV (reference sequence). This CDR3 is 14 amino acids long. The trim removed 5 bases at V and 3 bases at J, leaving 6 bases unmatched. CDR3 DNA sequence: TGTGCCAGCAGTCCGGGGGGGAACCACTACGAGCAGTACTTC. Amino acid sequence: CASSPGGNHYEQYF.

V usage is TRBV7-2 and J usage is TRBJ2-7; 7 bases map to TRBD2. CDR1 and CDR2 from the germline V gene are SGHTA and FQGNSA. Germline trimming cut 0 bases from V and 0 bases from J; bases unmatched to any gene: 2. This CDR3 has 15 residues. In nucleotides, the CDR3 is TGTGCCAGCAGCTTAGCGGGCGGGAGCTCCTACGAGCAGTACTTC. This sequence encodes CASSLAGGSSYEQYF.

This clone was recorded a few times. Written as DNA, the CDR3 is TGCGCCAGCAGCCAAGAGCTCATCCTAGCGGGAGGGCCTAGCTCCTACGAGCAGTACTTC. This translates into CASSQELILAGGPSSYEQYF. This chain joins TRBV4-3 and TRBJ2-7; TRBD2 aligns across 12 bases. CDR1 is LGHNA and CDR2 is YSLEER in the germline V gene. The length of the CDR3 is 20 residues. Germline trimming cut 0 bases from V and 0 bases from J; bases unmatched to any gene: 12.

The rearrangement uses TRBV7-2 and TRBJ2-7; 10 nucleotides match TRBD2. V lost 4 bases and J lost 5; bases outside the gene matches: 11. The germline V gene has CDR1 SGHTA and CDR2 FQGNSA. CDR3 length equals 16 residues. CDR3 residues: CASSSNGAGGSHEQYF. The CDR3 DNA reads as TGTGCCAGCAGCTCAAACGGAGCGGGAGGGTCCCACGAGCAGTACTTC.

The rearrangement uses TRBV9 and TRBJ2-2; 13 bases are a match to TRBD2. Germline values: CDR1 SGDLS, CDR2 YYNGEE. The J segment lost 3 bases and the V segment lost 4 bases, leaving 9 bases of the junction unmatched. The CDR3 runs to 18 residues. Written as DNA, the CDR3 is TGTGCCAGCAGCCCAGGACTAGCGGGAGCAGTGTACACCGGGGAGCTGTTTTTT. It codes for CASSPGLAGAVYTGELFF.

The V gene is TRBV27, the J gene TRBJ2-7; TRBD1 might be the D (6 bases). The germline V and J ends were trimmed by 0 bases and 4 bases, with 16 bases remaining between them. In germline, CDR1 is MNHEY, CDR2 SMNVEV (reference sequence). CDR3 length equals 16 residues. The CDR3 DNA follows: TGTGCCAGCAGTTTATCACCGGCCAGGGGTAGGTACGAGCAGTACTTC. The encoded protein is CASSLSPARGRYEQYF.

Only one count was recorded for this clone. V gene TRBV4-3 combines with J gene TRBJ2-7; TRBD2 aligns across 9 bases. Germline trimming cut 3 bases from V and 2 bases from J; bases unmatched to any gene: 17. The CDR3 spans 19 residues. Germline V gene lookup returns CDR1 LGHNA and CDR2 YSLEER. The CDR3 bases are TGCGCCAGCAGCCACAACTTCAGGAGCGGGAGGCTTCCCCCCTACGAGCAGTACTTC. Protein product: CASSHNFRSGRLPPYEQYF.

Written as DNA, the CDR3 is TGTGCCAGCAGCCCACGGCTAGCGGGAGTGAAAGATACGCAGTATTTT. Encoded protein: CASSPRLAGVKDTQYF. The V gene is TRBV9, the J gene TRBJ2-3; 10 nucleotides agree with TRBD2. Germline V gene data show CDR1 as SGDLS and CDR2 as YYNGEE. This CDR3 comprises 16 residues. V lost 4 bases to trimming and J lost 5 bases; unmatched junction nucleotides: 10.

The V gene is TRBV11-2, the J gene TRBJ2-3; D gene unclear. CDR3 length: 14 amino acids. CDR1 and CDR2 from the germline V gene are SGHAT and FQNNGV. V lost 2 bases, J lost 5 bases, and 11 bases lay in between. The CDR3 here is CASSLTVPGDTQYF. CDR3 nucleotides: TGTGCCAGCAGCTTAACGGTTCCGGGAGATACGCAGTATTTT.

The chain has TRBV27 and TRBJ2-7; perhaps TRBD1 as D (6 bases). From germline, CDR1 is MNHEY and CDR2 SMNVEV (reference sequence). Trimming cost V 3 bases and J 0 bases, with 12 bases left between them. The CDR3 sequence is 15 residues long. The DNA for the CDR3 is TGTGCCAGCAGTTTCAGGGGACACTTCTCCTACGAGCAGTACTTC. Its translation is CASSFRGHFSYEQYF.

The chain combines TRBV14 with TRBJ2-5; 9 bases agree with TRBD2. V lost 1 base to trimming and J lost 4 bases; unmatched junction nucleotides: 13. Germline V gene data show CDR1 as SGHDN and CDR2 as FVKESK. This CDR3 comprises 18 residues. CDR3 region: CASSQVVPSGNEGETQYF. CDR3 DNA sequence: TGTGCCAGCAGCCAAGTAGTCCCTAGCGGGAACGAAGGAGAGACCCAGTACTTC.

The chain uses TRBV25-1 and TRBJ2-3; 7 nucleotides agree with TRBD1. This CDR3 contains 14 residues. J lost 1 base, V lost 5 bases, and 3 bases had no gene match. Germline V gene lookup returns CDR1 MGHDK and CDR2 SYGVNS. The CDR3 loop is CASSSDRGTDTQYF. Here the CDR3 DNA reads TGTGCCAGCAGTTCCGACAGGGGCACAGATACGCAGTATTTT.

J is TRBJ2-7 and V is TRBV4-3; possibly TRBD1 for D (6 bases). Trimming removed 0 bases at V and 3 bases at J, with 15 bases between. The CDR3 runs 16 residues. The germline CDR1 and CDR2 sequences are LGHNA and YSLEER. DNA for the CDR3: TGCGCCAGCAGCCAAGAAGGGGGACGCCACCTCTACGAGCAGTACTTC. It encodes CASSQEGGRHLYEQYF.

The V gene is TRBV29-1, the J gene TRBJ2-1, with 7 positions matching TRBD1. Germline CDR1 is SQVTM and CDR2 is ANQGSEA. This CDR3 has 12 amino acids. After removal of 7 bases from V and 8 bases from J, the junction contained 8 bases not matched to a gene. Here the CDR3 DNA reads TGCAGCGCCTGGACAGGTTTTGATGAGCAGTTCTTC. Translated: CSAWTGFDEQFF.

V and J are TRBV7-3 and TRBJ2-1, with a weak D call TRBD2 (5 bases). The length of the CDR3 is 12 residues. Germline lookup yields CDR1 SGHTA and CDR2 FQGTGA. V dropped 1 base and J dropped 8 bases, with 6 bases sitting between them. The CDR3 bases are TGTGCCAGCAGCTTAAGGGAGTATGAGCAGTTCTTC. This encodes CASSLREYEQFF.

The chain uses TRBV4-2 and TRBJ2-7, with D hard to call. Germline V gene data show CDR1 as LGHNA and CDR2 as YNFKEQ. The V and J ends lost 0 bases and 5 bases respectively, with 2 bases between them. The CDR3 sequence is 11 residues long. In DNA form, the CDR3 reads TGTGCCAGCAGCCAAGACGACGAGCAGTACTTC. Translation gives CASSQDDEQYF.

V gene TRBV7-4 combines with J gene TRBJ2-7, with 7 bases that match TRBD2. Germline trimming cut 2 bases from V and 6 bases from J; bases unmatched to any gene: 7. The CDR3 is 14 residues long. CDR1 SGHVT and CDR2 SQSDAQ come from the germline V gene. CDR3 residues: CASSLREVLGEQYF. In DNA, the CDR3 is TGTGCCAGCAGCTTACGGGAGGTTTTAGGCGAGCAGTACTTC.

The chain uses TRBV6-1 and TRBJ2-7; 7 bases map to TRBD1. This CDR3 is 15 amino acids long. V lost 0 bases and J lost 4; bases outside the gene matches: 6. Germline V gene data show CDR1 as MNHNS and CDR2 as SASEGT. The chain's CDR3 is CASSEAPGQPYEQYF. CDR3 in DNA: TGTGCCAGCAGTGAAGCACCGGGACAGCCTTACGAGCAGTACTTC.

This clone turned up a few times. The chain recombines TRBV7-9 with TRBJ2-3, with TRBD1 identical over 8 bases. The CDR3 is 15 residues long. Germline assignment: CDR1 SEHNR and CDR2 FQNEAQ (reference sequence). Losses at the gene ends were 5 bases for V and 4 bases for J; bases not matched to a gene: 8. The CDR3: CASSNGQGRPDTQYF. The CDR3 coding sequence is TGTGCCAGCAGCAACGGACAGGGACGACCAGATACGCAGTATTTT. Complete variable domain (other parts from reference TRBV7-9 and TRBJ2-3): DTGVSQNPRHKITKRGQNVTFRCDPISEHNRLYWYRQTLGQGPEFLTYFQNEAQLEKSRLLSDRFSAERPKGSFSTLEIQRTEQGDSAMYLCASSNGQGRPDTQYFGPGTRLTVL.

The rearrangement uses TRBV30 and TRBJ2-2, with a possible D match to TRBD1 (5 bases). The CDR3 is 14 amino acids. V dropped 2 bases and J dropped 0 bases, with 7 bases sitting between them. The germline V gene encodes CDR1 GTSNPN and CDR2 SVGIG (reference sequence). CDR3 DNA: TGTGCCTGGAGTCCGACAGCGAACACCGGGGAGCTGTTTTTT. This gives the protein CAWSPTANTGELFF.

In this sample, this clone turned up a few times. The J gene is TRBJ2-1, the V gene TRBV5-6; possible D gene TRBD2, 6 bases. CDR1 and CDR2 from the germline V gene are SGHDT and YYEEEE. This CDR3 contains 16 residues. The germline V and J ends were trimmed by 5 bases and 7 bases, with 22 bases remaining between them. CDR3 region: CASSTPGAARSNEQFF. CDR3 DNA sequence: TGTGCCAGCAGTACCCCGGGAGCCGCCCGTTCTAATGAGCAGTTCTTC.

This chain's CDR3 is CSARNYGYTF. The DNA of the CDR3 is TGCAGTGCTCGTAACTATGGCTACACCTTC. The genes are TRBV20-1 and TRBJ1-2; unclear D gene. V lost 5 bases, J lost 1 base, and 2 bases lay in between. The germline CDR1 and CDR2 sequences are DFQATT and SNEGSKA (reference sequence). The CDR3 totals 10 residues.

V and J are TRBV27 and TRBJ2-4; weak D call: TRBD1 (6 bases). CDR3 size: 15 residues. The V end was cut by 8 bases, the J end by 0 bases, with 14 bases between. Germline V gene data show CDR1 as MNHEY and CDR2 as SMNVEV (reference sequence). In nucleotides, the CDR3 is TGTGCCAGCGGCCTACACAGGGTAGCCAAAAACATTCAGTACTTC. Protein sequence: CASGLHRVAKNIQYF.